What follows is one T cell receptor beta chain and its context. TCRdb used MiXCR to reprocess the RT-PCR reads, holding one entry per CDR3 protein. The sample has about 700,000 distinct CDR3 sequences, approximately 14% seen once. V lost 6 bases to trimming and J lost 5 bases, with 16 bases between them. The CDR3 consists of 14 residues. The chain recombines TRBV12-3 or TRBV12-4 with TRBJ1-1, with D possibly matching TRBD1 (5 bases). The sequence came from a female donor in good health, serving as a healthy control. What was sequenced was memory CD4+ T cells from blood. The chain's CDR3 is CASSQRGGGTEAFF. The CDR3 DNA reads as TGTGCCAGCAGCCAACGCGGGGGGGGGACTGAAGCTTTCTTT.